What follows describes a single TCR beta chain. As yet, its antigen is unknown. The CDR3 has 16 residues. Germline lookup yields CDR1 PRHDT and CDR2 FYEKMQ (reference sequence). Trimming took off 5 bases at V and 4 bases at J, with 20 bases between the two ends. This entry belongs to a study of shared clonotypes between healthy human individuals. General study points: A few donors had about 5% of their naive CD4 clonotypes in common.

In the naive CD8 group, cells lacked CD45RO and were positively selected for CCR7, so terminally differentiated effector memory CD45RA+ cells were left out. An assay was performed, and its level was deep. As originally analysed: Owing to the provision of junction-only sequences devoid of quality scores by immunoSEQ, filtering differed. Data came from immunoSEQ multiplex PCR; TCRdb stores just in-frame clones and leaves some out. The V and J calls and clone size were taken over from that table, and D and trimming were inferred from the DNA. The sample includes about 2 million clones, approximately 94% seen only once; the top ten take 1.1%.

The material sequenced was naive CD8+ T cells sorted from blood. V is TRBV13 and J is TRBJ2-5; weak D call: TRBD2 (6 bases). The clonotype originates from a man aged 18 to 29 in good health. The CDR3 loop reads CASSPPRGAEGETQYF. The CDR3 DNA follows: TGTGCCAGCAGCCCTCCACGCGGGGCCGAGGGAGAGACCCAGTACTTC.